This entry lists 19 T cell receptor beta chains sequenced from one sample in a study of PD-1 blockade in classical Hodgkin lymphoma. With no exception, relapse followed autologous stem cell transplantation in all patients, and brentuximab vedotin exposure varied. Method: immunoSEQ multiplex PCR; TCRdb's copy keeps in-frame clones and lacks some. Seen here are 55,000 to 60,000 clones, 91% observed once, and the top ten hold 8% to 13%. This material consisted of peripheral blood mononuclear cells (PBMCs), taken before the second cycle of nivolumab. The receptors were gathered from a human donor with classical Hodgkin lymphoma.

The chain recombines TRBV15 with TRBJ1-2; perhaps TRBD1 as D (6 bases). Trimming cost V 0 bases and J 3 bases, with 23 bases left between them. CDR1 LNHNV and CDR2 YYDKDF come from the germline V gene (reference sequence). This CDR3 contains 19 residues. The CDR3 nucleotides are TGTGCCACCAGCAGAGATTCGGGCACGGGACAAGGATTTTACTATGGCTACACCTTC. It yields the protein CATSRDSGTGQGFYYGYTF.

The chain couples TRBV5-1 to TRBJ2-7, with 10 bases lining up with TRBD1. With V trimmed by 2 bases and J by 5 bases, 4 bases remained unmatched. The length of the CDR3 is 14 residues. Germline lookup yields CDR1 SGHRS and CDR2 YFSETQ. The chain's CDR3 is CASSFGTGADEQYF. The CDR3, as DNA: TGCGCCAGCAGCTTCGGGACAGGGGCCGACGAGCAGTACTTC.

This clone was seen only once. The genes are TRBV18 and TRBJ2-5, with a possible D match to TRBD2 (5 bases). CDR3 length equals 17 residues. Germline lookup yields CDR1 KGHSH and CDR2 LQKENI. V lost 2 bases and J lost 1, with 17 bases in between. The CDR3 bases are TGTGCCAGCTCACCATTAAGCTTCTCCGGGGTCCAAGAGACCCAGTACTTC. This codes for CASSPLSFSGVQETQYF.

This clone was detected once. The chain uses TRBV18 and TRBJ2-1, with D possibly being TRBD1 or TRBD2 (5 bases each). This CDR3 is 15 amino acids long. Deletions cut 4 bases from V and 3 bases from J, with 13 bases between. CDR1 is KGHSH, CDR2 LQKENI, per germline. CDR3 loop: CASSLPGTHYNEQFF. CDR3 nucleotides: TGTGCCAGCTCACTACCCGGGACGCACTACAATGAGCAGTTCTTC.

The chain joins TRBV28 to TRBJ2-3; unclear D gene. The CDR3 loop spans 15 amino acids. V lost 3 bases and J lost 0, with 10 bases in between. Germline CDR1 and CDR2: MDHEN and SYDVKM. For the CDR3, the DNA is TGTGCCAGCAGTTTCGAGCTATCTAGCACAGATACGCAGTATTTT. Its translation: CASSFELSSTDTQYF.

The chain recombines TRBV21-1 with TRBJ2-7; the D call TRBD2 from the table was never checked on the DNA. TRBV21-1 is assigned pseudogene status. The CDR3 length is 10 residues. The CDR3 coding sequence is TGTGCCAGCAGCAAAGGGGGAGAACACTTC. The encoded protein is CASSKGGEHF.

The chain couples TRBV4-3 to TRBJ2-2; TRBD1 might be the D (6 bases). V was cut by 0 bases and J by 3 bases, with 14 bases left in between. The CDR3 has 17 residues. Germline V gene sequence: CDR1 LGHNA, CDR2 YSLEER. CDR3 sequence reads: CASSQEAGVVYTGELFF. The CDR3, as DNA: TGCGCCAGCAGCCAAGAGGCAGGGGTAGTATACACCGGGGAGCTGTTTTTT.

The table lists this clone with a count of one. CDR3: CASSPDRGSDEQYF. The CDR3, as DNA: TGTGCCAGCAGTCCGGACAGGGGAAGTGACGAGCAGTACTTC. V gene TRBV25-1 combines with J gene TRBJ2-7, with TRBD1 matching 9 bases. The J segment lost 5 bases and the V segment lost 5 bases, leaving 7 bases of the junction unmatched. Germline CDR1 is MGHDK and CDR2 is SYGVNS. The CDR3 contains 14 residues.

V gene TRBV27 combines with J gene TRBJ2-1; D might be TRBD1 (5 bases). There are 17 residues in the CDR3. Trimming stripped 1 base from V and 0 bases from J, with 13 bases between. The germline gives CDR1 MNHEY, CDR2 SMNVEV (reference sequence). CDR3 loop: CASSLLDGQGSYNEQFF. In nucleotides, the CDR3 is TGTGCCAGCAGTTTATTAGACGGCCAGGGCTCCTACAATGAGCAGTTCTTC.

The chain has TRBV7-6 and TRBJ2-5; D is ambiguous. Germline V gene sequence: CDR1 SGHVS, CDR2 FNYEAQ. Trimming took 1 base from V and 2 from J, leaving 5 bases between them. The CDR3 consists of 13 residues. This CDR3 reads CASSLVPQETQYF. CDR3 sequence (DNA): TGTGCCAGCAGCTTAGTCCCACAAGAGACCCAGTACTTC. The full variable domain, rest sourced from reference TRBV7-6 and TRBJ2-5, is GAGVSQSPRYKVTKRGQDVALRCDPISGHVSLYWYRQALGQGPEFLTYFNYEAQQDKSGLPNDRFSAERPEGSISTLTIQRTEQRDSAMYRCASSLVPQETQYFGPGTRLLVL.

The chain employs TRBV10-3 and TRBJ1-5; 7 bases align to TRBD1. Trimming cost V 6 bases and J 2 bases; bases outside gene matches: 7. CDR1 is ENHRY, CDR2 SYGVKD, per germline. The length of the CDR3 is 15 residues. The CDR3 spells CAISPTGPGNQPQHF. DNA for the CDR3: TGTGCCATCAGCCCGACAGGGCCGGGCAATCAGCCCCAGCATTTT.

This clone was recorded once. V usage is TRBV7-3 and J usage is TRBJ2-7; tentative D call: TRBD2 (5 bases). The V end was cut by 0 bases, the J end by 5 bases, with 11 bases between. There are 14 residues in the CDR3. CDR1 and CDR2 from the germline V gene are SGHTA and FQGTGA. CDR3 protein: CASSLTGRENEQYF. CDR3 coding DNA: TGTGCCAGCAGCTTAACTGGCCGGGAAAACGAGCAGTACTTC.

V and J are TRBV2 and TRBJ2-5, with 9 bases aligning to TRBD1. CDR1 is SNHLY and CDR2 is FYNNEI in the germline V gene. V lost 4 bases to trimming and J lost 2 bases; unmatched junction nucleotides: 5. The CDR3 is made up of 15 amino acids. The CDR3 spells CASSGTGDGQETQYF. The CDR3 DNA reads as TGTGCCAGCAGTGGGACAGGGGATGGGCAAGAGACCCAGTACTTC.

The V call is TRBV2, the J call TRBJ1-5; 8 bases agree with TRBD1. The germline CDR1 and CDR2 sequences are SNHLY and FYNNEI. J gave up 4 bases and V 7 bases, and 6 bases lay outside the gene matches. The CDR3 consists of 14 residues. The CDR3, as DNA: TGTGCCAGCACCCTTGGACAGGGAAATCAGCCCCAGCATTTT. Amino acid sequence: CASTLGQGNQPQHF.

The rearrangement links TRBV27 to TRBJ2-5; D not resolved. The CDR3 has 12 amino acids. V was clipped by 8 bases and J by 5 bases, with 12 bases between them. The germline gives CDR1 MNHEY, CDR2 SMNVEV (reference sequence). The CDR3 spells CASGLQWETQYF. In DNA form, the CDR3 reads TGTGCCAGCGGCCTTCAATGGGAGACCCAGTACTTC.

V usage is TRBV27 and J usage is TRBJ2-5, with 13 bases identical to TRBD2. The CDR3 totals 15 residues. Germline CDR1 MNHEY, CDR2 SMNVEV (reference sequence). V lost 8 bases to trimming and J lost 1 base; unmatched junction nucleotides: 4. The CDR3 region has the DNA TGTGCCAGCGCGCGGACTAGCGGGAGCCAAGAGACCCAGTACTTC. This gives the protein CASARTSGSQETQYF.

The CDR3 region is CASSLDGAYEQYF. The CDR3 nucleotides are TGCGCCAGCAGCTTGGATGGGGCCTACGAGCAGTACTTC. J is TRBJ2-7 and V is TRBV5-1, with D unresolved. The germline V gene encodes CDR1 SGHRS and CDR2 YFSETQ. This CDR3 region has 13 residues. V lost 0 bases and J 2 bases, leaving 6 bases between the germline ends. Filled out from reference TRBV5-1 and TRBJ2-7, the complete variable domain reads KAGVTQTPRYLIKTRGQQVTLSCSPISGHRSVSWYQQTPGQGLQFLFEYFSETQRNKGNFPGRFSGRQFSNSRSEMNVSTLELGDSALYLCASSLDGAYEQYFGPGTRLTVT.

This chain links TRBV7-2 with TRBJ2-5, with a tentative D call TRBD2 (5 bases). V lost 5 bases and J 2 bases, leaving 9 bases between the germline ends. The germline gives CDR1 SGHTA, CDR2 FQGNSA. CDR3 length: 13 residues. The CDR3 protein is CASSPGVQETQYF. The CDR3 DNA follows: TGTGCCAGCAGCCCCGGGGTTCAAGAGACCCAGTACTTC. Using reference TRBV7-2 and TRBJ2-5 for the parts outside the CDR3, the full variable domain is GAGVSQSPSNKVTEKGKDVELRCDPISGHTALYWYRQSLGQGLEFLIYFQGNSAPDKSGLPSDRFSAERTGGSVSTLTIQRTQQEDSAVYLCASSPGVQETQYFGPGTRLLVL.

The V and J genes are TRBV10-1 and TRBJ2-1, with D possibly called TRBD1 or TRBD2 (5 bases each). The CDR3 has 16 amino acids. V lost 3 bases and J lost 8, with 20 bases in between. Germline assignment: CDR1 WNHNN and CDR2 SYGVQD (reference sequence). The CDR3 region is CASSDTQTRGNHEQFF. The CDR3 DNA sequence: TGCGCCAGCAGTGATACCCAAACTAGGGGCAACCATGAGCAGTTCTTC.